Listed below are T cell receptor beta chains from one sample, sequenced in a study of T-cell memory formation after mild COVID-19. TCRdb reprocessed the 5' RACE reads with MiXCR, giving one entry per CDR3 protein. Of under 300,000 distinct CDR3 sequences detected, 7.5% to 10% appear once; the ten largest clones hold 22%. The sample consisted of PBMCs or a T cell subset sorted from them (not recorded which). The receptors come from a man younger than 35 who had mild COVID-19 (a few samples of this study predate the infection). Cell type and time point are not known. Each CDR3 is given with its conserved first and last residue.

>TRBJ2-7|TRBV5-1
CASRRTGEEEQYF
>TRBJ2-3|TRBV18
CASSPLSGTTDTQYF
>TRBJ1-2|TRBV29-1
CSVSPHLRTGEGYTF
>TRBJ2-1|TRBV7-2
CASSLALANEQFF
>TRBJ2-2|TRBV11-2
CASRRQGVLFF
>TRBJ2-1|TRBV11-1
CASSLSPSAALYNEQFF
>TRBJ1-4|TRBV20-1
CSAVGYEKLFF
>TRBJ2-3|TRBV20-1
CSATGQGPDTQYF
>TRBJ2-1|TRBV7-2
CASSAGLAGANEQFF
>TRBJ2-1|TRBV9
CASSVADIYNEQFF
>TRBJ1-2|TRBV7-9
CASSFGQDAHYGYTF
>TRBJ2-3|TRBV12-3/TRBV12-4
CASSLIAGGLGNTQYF
>TRBJ1-5|TRBV19
CASSIDRGTRGSQPQHF